A single sample is the source of the 32 T cell receptor beta chains below, sequenced in a study of cytomegalovirus exposure and HLA in healthy donors. Profiling relied on immunoSEQ multiplex PCR, and the TCRdb table lists in-frame clones only, not all of them. This repertoire shows around 71,000 clones, around 95% found once; its top ten account for approximately 1.5%. Material for sequencing was PBMCs. The receptors originated from a man in his late teens or twenties in good health and CMV-seropositive.

The J gene is TRBJ2-2, the V gene TRBV2, with TRBD1 matching 12 bases. CDR3 size: 17 residues. Per germline, CDR1 SNHLY and CDR2 FYNNEI. After removal of 7 bases from V and 1 base from J, the junction contained 7 bases not matched to a gene. CDR3 residues: CASTGTGGGRNTGELFF. Written as DNA, the CDR3 is TGTGCCAGCACCGGGACAGGGGGCGGTAGGAACACCGGGGAGCTGTTTTTT.

The chain uses TRBV28 and TRBJ1-2, with 7 bases identical to TRBD1. Trimming removed 3 bases from V and 2 bases from J; junction bases left unmatched: 12. The CDR3 loop spans 17 amino acids. CDR1 MDHEN and CDR2 SYDVKM come from the germline V gene. CDR3 protein: CASSFPGTVGFNYGYTF. CDR3 DNA sequence: TGTGCCAGCAGTTTCCCGGGGACAGTAGGATTCAACTATGGCTACACCTTC.

The V call is TRBV6-4, the J call TRBJ2-1; possibly TRBD2 for D (6 bases). The CDR3 consists of 20 residues. Germline-derived CDR1 and CDR2 are MRHNA and SNTAGT. Trimming left V 2 bases short and J 0 bases short, with 23 bases between. The CDR3: CASSDNPGEHLGPSYNEQFF. The DNA of the CDR3 is TGTGCCAGCAGTGACAACCCGGGGGAGCATCTGGGACCCTCCTACAATGAGCAGTTCTTC.

This rearrangement joins TRBV4-1 to TRBJ1-1; tentative D call: TRBD1 (6 bases). The germline V gene has CDR1 MGHRA and CDR2 YSYEKL. The CDR3 covers 14 residues. V gave up 2 bases and J gave up 5 bases, with 12 bases separating them. This CDR3 reads CASSQTNRVTEAFF. The CDR3 coding sequence is TGCGCCAGCAGCCAAACCAACAGGGTGACTGAAGCTTTCTTT.

The rearrangement joins TRBV30 to TRBJ1-3; D uncertain. The CDR3 loop spans 15 amino acids. Germline assignment: CDR1 GTSNPN and CDR2 SVGIG (reference sequence). Trimming pared 3 bases from V and 4 bases from J, leaving 16 bases between. CDR3 DNA: TGTGCCTGGAGGAATTGGAAAAGAGCGGGAAACACCATATATTTT. Protein product: CAWRNWKRAGNTIYF.

This chain connects TRBV5-6 to TRBJ1-4; 9 nucleotides agree with TRBD1. Germline CDR1 and CDR2: SGHDT and YYEEEE. With 3 bases clipped from V and 5 bases from J, the junction kept 2 bases outside the gene matches. The CDR3 runs to 14 residues. The CDR3 spells CASSSGQGNEKLFF. The CDR3 nucleotides read TGTGCCAGCAGCTCCGGACAGGGGAATGAAAAACTGTTTTTT.

The chain employs TRBV7-6 and TRBJ2-2; 9 nucleotides match TRBD1. The germline V gene encodes CDR1 SGHVS and CDR2 FNYEAQ. The CDR3 totals 15 residues. After removal of 5 bases from V and 3 bases from J, the junction contained 4 bases not matched to a gene. The CDR3 spells CASSPWTGDTGELFF. CDR3 bases: TGTGCCAGCAGCCCCTGGACAGGGGACACCGGGGAGCTGTTTTTT.

The CDR3 DNA follows: TGCGCCAGCAGCTACGGGACAGGGGGCAATGAGCAGTTCTTC. Translating gives CASSYGTGGNEQFF. The V and J genes are TRBV5-1 and TRBJ2-1, with 11 nucleotides matching TRBD1. Trimming at V came to 3 bases and at J to 6 bases, leaving 2 bases not matched to a gene. The length of the CDR3 is 14 residues. Germline V lookup: CDR1 SGHRS, CDR2 YFSETQ.

This chain joins TRBV27 and TRBJ2-3; 10 nucleotides line up with TRBD2. Germline V gene sequence: CDR1 MNHEY, CDR2 SMNVEV (reference sequence). The CDR3 is made up of 16 amino acids. Trimming took 6 bases from V and 1 from J; bases not matched to a gene: 7. The DNA for the CDR3 is TGTGCCAGCAGCACTACCCTAGCGGGGGGCACAGATACGCAGTATTTT. Translating it yields CASSTTLAGGTDTQYF.

The chain has TRBV4-1 and TRBJ2-5, with 7 bases identical to TRBD1. Looked up from germline, CDR1 is MGHRA and CDR2 is YSYEKL. V gave up 1 base and J gave up 4 bases; unmatched junction bases: 3. This CDR3 comprises 14 residues. The CDR3 nucleotides read TGCGCCAGCAGCCAAGTTCAGGGGGTAGAGACCCAGTACTTC. Its translation: CASSQVQGVETQYF.

This chain joins TRBV5-4 and TRBJ2-5; D is undetermined. This CDR3 region has 17 residues. Germline lookup yields CDR1 SGHNT and CDR2 YYREEE (reference sequence). The germline V and J ends were trimmed by 0 bases and 2 bases, with 17 bases remaining between them. CDR3 protein: CASSLGSGDTVQETQYF. The CDR3 region has the DNA TGTGCCAGCAGCTTGGGGTCAGGTGACACCGTTCAAGAGACCCAGTACTTC. The whole variable domain, remainder taken from reference TRBV5-4 and TRBJ2-5, is ETGVTQSPTHLIKTRGQQVTLRCSSQSGHNTVSWYQQALGQGPQFIFQYYREEENGRGNFPPRFSGLQFPNYSSELNVNALELDDSALYLCASSLGSGDTVQETQYFGPGTRLLVL.

This clone was detected once. The V call is TRBV5-5, the J call TRBJ1-6; 7 bases align to TRBD1. After removal of 3 bases from V and 7 bases from J, the junction contained 7 bases not matched to a gene. The CDR3 has 15 amino acids. Germline V gene lookup returns CDR1 SGHKS and CDR2 YYEKEE (reference sequence). In DNA, the CDR3 is TGTGCCAGCAGCTCGGTAGGGACAGCCAATTCACCCCTCCACTTT. This encodes CASSSVGTANSPLHF. Full variable domain (remainder filled in from reference TRBV5-5 and TRBJ1-6): DAGVTQSPTHLIKTRGQQVTLRCSPISGHKSVSWYQQVLGQGPQFIFQYYEKEERGRGNFPDRFSARQFPNYSSELNVNALLLGDSALYLCASSSVGTANSPLHFGNGTRLTVT.

J is TRBJ1-3 and V is TRBV4-1; possible D gene TRBD1, 5 bases. The CDR3 consists of 16 residues. Germline assignment: CDR1 MGHRA and CDR2 YSYEKL. Trimming removed 3 bases from V and 0 bases from J, with 12 bases in between. CDR3 nucleotides: TGCGCCAGCAGCCAGGAGACAGTCCACTCTGGAAACACCATATATTTT. Protein: CASSQETVHSGNTIYF.

This rearrangement joins TRBV27 to TRBJ2-7; D is undetermined. CDR1 is MNHEY, CDR2 SMNVEV, per germline (reference sequence). This CDR3 spans 15 amino acids. V lost 6 bases and J 0 bases, leaving 15 bases between the germline ends. The CDR3 DNA reads as TGTGCCAGCAGCCTTGACGTACAGAGCTCCTACGAGCAGTACTTC. Protein sequence: CASSLDVQSSYEQYF.

A single count supports this clone. V usage is TRBV5-1 and J usage is TRBJ2-1; possibly TRBD2 for D (6 bases). Germline assignment: CDR1 SGHRS and CDR2 YFSETQ. V was trimmed by 0 bases and J by 4 bases, leaving 14 bases between them. The CDR3 is made up of 16 amino acids. The CDR3 region is CASSLVDGTVYNEQFF. The CDR3 nucleotides read TGCGCCAGCAGCTTGGTAGACGGGACTGTATACAATGAGCAGTTCTTC. Using reference TRBV5-1 and TRBJ2-1 for the parts outside the CDR3, the full variable domain is KAGVTQTPRYLIKTRGQQVTLSCSPISGHRSVSWYQQTPGQGLQFLFEYFSETQRNKGNFPGRFSGRQFSNSRSEMNVSTLELGDSALYLCASSLVDGTVYNEQFFGPGTRLTVL.

The V and J genes are TRBV4-2 and TRBJ1-6; TRBD1 is a possible D gene (5 bases). Germline V gives CDR1 LGHNA, CDR2 YNFKEQ. The CDR3 extends over 13 amino acids. V lost 3 bases and J 10 bases, leaving 10 bases between the germline ends. CDR3 sequence (DNA): TGTGCCAGCAGCCACCCGACAGACTCACCCCTCCACTTT. Its protein product is CASSHPTDSPLHF.

This chain uses TRBV19 with TRBJ1-5; TRBD1 matches at 9 bases. After removal of 6 bases from V and 0 bases from J, the junction contained 3 bases not matched to a gene. This CDR3 contains 15 residues. Germline CDR1 LNHDA, CDR2 SQIVND (reference sequence). DNA for the CDR3: TGTGCCAGTAGACCGGGACAGGGTAGCAATCAGCCCCAGCATTTT. It specifies CASRPGQGSNQPQHF.

The chain recombines TRBV5-1 with TRBJ1-2, with D unresolved. Trimming stripped 0 bases from V and 3 bases from J, with 15 bases between. The length of the CDR3 is 16 residues. Germline CDR1 and CDR2: SGHRS and YFSETQ. The CDR3 DNA is TGCGCCAGCAGCTTGGGGGCAGGCCGCGTCGACTATGGCTACACCTTC. Translating it yields CASSLGAGRVDYGYTF.

This clone was detected once. The chain has TRBV4-2 and TRBJ1-1; D is unresolved. The CDR3 is made up of 11 amino acids. Germline V gives CDR1 LGHNA, CDR2 YNFKEQ. V dropped 0 bases and J dropped 10 bases, with 6 bases sitting between them. In DNA, the CDR3 is TGTGCCAGCAGCCAAGATAGCGGAGCTTTCTTT. Amino acids: CASSQDSGAFF.

The chain combines TRBV30 with TRBJ1-2, with D perhaps TRBD1 (6 bases). The CDR3 is made up of 14 amino acids. V lost 1 base to trimming and J lost 1 base, with 10 bases between them. Germline lookup yields CDR1 GTSNPN and CDR2 SVGIG (reference sequence). CDR3 sequence reads: CAWSETQGNYGYTF. The CDR3 bases are TGTGCCTGGAGTGAGACACAGGGTAACTATGGCTACACCTTC.

The V gene is TRBV19, the J gene TRBJ2-7; D gene unclear. CDR1 and CDR2 from the germline V gene are LNHDA and SQIVND (reference sequence). V was clipped by 5 bases and J by 6 bases, with 17 bases between them. CDR3 length: 14 residues. The CDR3 sequence is CASSSNENSLEQYF. The CDR3 DNA sequence: TGTGCCAGTAGTTCTAATGAGAACTCCCTCGAGCAGTACTTC.

The rearrangement joins TRBV5-1 to TRBJ1-3; 8 nucleotides match TRBD1. From germline, CDR1 is SGHRS and CDR2 YFSETQ. The CDR3 sequence is 17 residues long. After removal of 1 base from V and 2 bases from J, the junction contained 8 bases not matched to a gene. CDR3 sequence (DNA): TGCGCCAGCAGCTTGCCCGACAGGGGTTATACTGGAAACACCATATATTTT. This codes for CASSLPDRGYTGNTIYF.

This chain connects TRBV20-1 to TRBJ2-3; D possibly corresponds to TRBD2 (6 bases). Germline-derived CDR1 and CDR2 are DFQATT and SNEGSKA (reference sequence). V lost 6 bases and J 5 bases, leaving 9 bases between the germline ends. This CDR3 contains 11 residues. The chain's CDR3 is CSAMGGDTQYF. The CDR3 DNA reads TGCAGTGCCATGGGAGGAGATACGCAGTATTTT.

This clone has just one count. This chain connects TRBV5-4 to TRBJ2-3, with 7 bases aligning to TRBD1. This CDR3 is 14 amino acids long. The V gene's germline CDR1 is SGHNT and CDR2 YYREEE (reference sequence). V gave up 4 bases and J gave up 1 base; unmatched junction bases: 3. The CDR3 coding sequence is TGTGCCAGCAGCCCCGACAGGGGCACAGATACGCAGTATTTT. It encodes CASSPDRGTDTQYF.

The J gene is TRBJ1-4, the V gene TRBV4-1, with a tentative D call TRBD1 (5 bases). V was cut by 0 bases and J by 6 bases, with 11 bases left in between. The CDR3 consists of 15 residues. CDR1 is MGHRA and CDR2 is YSYEKL in the germline V gene. The chain's CDR3 is CASSQDQGGDEKLFF. The CDR3 DNA is TGCGCCAGCAGCCAAGATCAGGGAGGGGATGAAAAACTGTTTTTT.

This chain links TRBV10-3 with TRBJ1-2; D is perhaps TRBD1 (5 bases). The CDR3 consists of 15 residues. Germline V gives CDR1 ENHRY, CDR2 SYGVKD. With 8 bases removed from V and 4 bases from J, the gap between germline ends came to 20 bases. The CDR3 region has the DNA TGTGCCATCTCACCCCGGGAGGGGACCGCCTATGGCTACACCTTC. This gives the protein CAISPREGTAYGYTF.

This clone has a single count. The rearrangement joins TRBV7-3 to TRBJ2-3; D perhaps matches TRBD2 (6 bases). Deletions cut 3 bases from V and 8 bases from J, with 6 bases between. CDR1 is SGHTA and CDR2 is FQGTGA in the germline V gene. CDR3 size: 11 residues. As DNA, the CDR3 is TGTGCCAGCAGCTTGGGGGGTACGCAGTATTTT. As protein: CASSLGGTQYF. Looking up the rest from reference TRBV7-3 and TRBJ2-3 gives the full variable domain: GAGVSQTPSNKVTEKGKYVELRCDPISGHTALYWYRQSLGQGPEFLIYFQGTGAADDSGLPNDRFFAVRPEGSVSTLKIQRTERGDSAVYLCASSLGGTQYFGPGTRLTVL.

The rearrangement links TRBV5-1 to TRBJ2-3; 9 nucleotides line up with TRBD1. The CDR3 covers 14 residues. V was pared by 4 bases and J by 4 bases, with 4 bases of the junction left unmatched. Germline V gene lookup returns CDR1 SGHRS and CDR2 YFSETQ. In DNA, the CDR3 is TGCGCCAGCAGCCCCGGGACAGGGTCAGATACGCAGTATTTT. This encodes CASSPGTGSDTQYF. Together with reference TRBV5-1 and TRBJ2-3, the CDR3 gives the full variable domain: KAGVTQTPRYLIKTRGQQVTLSCSPISGHRSVSWYQQTPGQGLQFLFEYFSETQRNKGNFPGRFSGRQFSNSRSEMNVSTLELGDSALYLCASSPGTGSDTQYFGPGTRLTVL.

CDR3 sequence (DNA): TGTGCCAGCAGTGACTCTGGGGCAGCCAGTGGCTACACCTTC. Encoded protein: CASSDSGAASGYTF. V usage is TRBV6-4 and J usage is TRBJ1-2; D perhaps matches TRBD1 (5 bases). CDR3 length: 14 amino acids. Trimming removed 0 bases from V and 7 bases from J, with 12 bases in between. In germline, CDR1 is MRHNA, CDR2 SNTAGT.

V gene TRBV6-5 combines with J gene TRBJ2-7, with D possibly matching TRBD1 (5 bases). Between the trimmed V and J ends, which lost 2 bases and 5 bases, there was a span of 10 bases. Per germline, CDR1 MNHEY and CDR2 SVGAGI. The CDR3 loop spans 13 amino acids. Here the CDR3 DNA reads TGTGCCAGCAGTTACGACAGAGCTAACGAGCAGTACTTC. Encoded protein: CASSYDRANEQYF.

Here the CDR3 reads CASSGWTSDHNEQFF. DNA of the CDR3: TGCGCCAGCAGTGGGTGGACTAGCGACCACAATGAGCAGTTCTTC. The genes are TRBV5-1 and TRBJ2-1, with 9 bases matching TRBD2. In germline, CDR1 is SGHRS, CDR2 YFSETQ. Unmatched junction bases numbered 8, after V lost 5 bases and J lost 5 bases. The CDR3 has 15 amino acids.

The chain is built from TRBV4-2 and TRBJ2-1, with D perhaps matching TRBD1 (5 bases). Per germline, CDR1 LGHNA and CDR2 YNFKEQ. The CDR3 has 13 amino acids. V was clipped by 2 bases and J by 8 bases, with 10 bases between them. As DNA, the CDR3 is TGTGCCAGCAGCCAACATCTGACAGATGAGCAGTTCTTC. Protein: CASSQHLTDEQFF.